These 5 T cell receptor beta chains share one sample of origin, sequenced in a study of T cell responses to AZD1222 COVID-19 vaccine. Sequenced by immunoSEQ multiplex PCR; TCRdb stores in-frame clones only, minus some. In the table there are approximately 100,000 clones, about 89% of which are singletons. The source material was peripheral blood, sampled on day 0 of AZD1222 vaccination. The receptors originated from an adult in good health.

V is TRBV5-1 and J is TRBJ1-4; 8 nucleotides line up with TRBD1. The CDR3 totals 14 residues. Trimming cost V 3 bases and J 6 bases; bases outside gene matches: 4. The germline gives CDR1 SGHRS, CDR2 YFSETQ. CDR3 sequence reads: CASSYQGADEKLFF. The CDR3 nucleotides are TGCGCCAGCAGCTACCAGGGGGCGGATGAAAAACTGTTTTTT.

The chain couples TRBV5-8 to TRBJ1-2; D unresolved. V gave up 1 base and J gave up 1 base, with 17 bases separating them. The CDR3 is 17 amino acids. Germline CDR1 SGHTS, CDR2 YDEGEE. The CDR3 nucleotides are TGTGCCAGCAGCTTGCGGTCGGTGTATCTGTTTAACTATGGCTACACCTTC. Translating it yields CASSLRSVYLFNYGYTF.

The genes are TRBV4-1 and TRBJ2-5; 7 nucleotides agree with TRBD1. The CDR3 has 13 residues. Germline values: CDR1 MGHRA, CDR2 YSYEKL. The trim removed 3 bases at V and 2 bases at J, leaving 0 bases unmatched. The CDR3 spells CASSQGQQETQYF. For the CDR3, the DNA is TGCGCCAGCAGCCAGGGACAGCAAGAGACCCAGTACTTC.

The CDR3 sequence is CASSSGQGGSGANVLTF. CDR3 sequence (DNA): TGTGCCAGCAGCTCAGGACAGGGGGGTTCTGGGGCCAACGTCCTGACTTTC. This chain connects TRBV11-3 to TRBJ2-6; 10 nucleotides agree with TRBD1. Per the germline V gene, CDR1 is SGHNT and CDR2 is YENEEA. CDR3 length: 17 amino acids. V lost 4 bases to trimming and J lost 1 base; unmatched junction nucleotides: 4.

This chain joins TRBV5-1 and TRBJ2-3; TRBD1 might be the D (6 bases). Germline V CDR1 and CDR2: SGHRS, YFSETQ. The CDR3 consists of 17 residues. Between the trimmed V and J ends, which lost 4 bases and 0 bases, there was a span of 18 bases. The CDR3 region is CASSRTKDSRSTDTQYF. CDR3 sequence (DNA): TGCGCCAGCAGCCGAACGAAGGACAGTCGTAGCACAGATACGCAGTATTTT. The variable domain in full, completed from reference TRBV5-1 and TRBJ2-3, reads KAGVTQTPRYLIKTRGQQVTLSCSPISGHRSVSWYQQTPGQGLQFLFEYFSETQRNKGNFPGRFSGRQFSNSRSEMNVSTLELGDSALYLCASSRTKDSRSTDTQYFGPGTRLTVL.